This T cell receptor (beta chain) derives from a study of cytomegalovirus exposure and HLA in healthy donors. Study as a whole: In a previous analysis, about 100 million unique TCR beta sequences were found from 150 million to 200 million T cells. Notes on the study in general: The study flagged some 170 TCR beta chains as cytomegalovirus-associated.

The CDR3 loop spans 13 amino acids. V trimming: 6 bases; J trimming: 5 bases; junction bases outside the gene matches: 5. CDR1 is MNHNS and CDR2 is SASEGT in the germline V gene. For this clone: The antigen is undetermined.

The PCR had 60 Vbeta and 13 Jbeta primers. Repertoires were generated with immunoSEQ multiplex PCR, while TCRdb's copy carries only in-frame clones and drops some. The sample records about 140,000 clones, approximately 80% being singletons. V usage is TRBV6-1 and J usage is TRBJ2-7; 9 bases match TRBD1. The sequence came from a male donor in good health and CMV-seronegative. Sequenced: PBMCs. The CDR3 sequence: CASRATGGHEQYF. Here the CDR3 DNA reads TGTGCCAGCAGGGCGACAGGGGGTCACGAGCAGTACTTC.